This TCR beta chain was identified during a study of T cell repertoires in cytomegalovirus infection. Study-level information: CMV infection together with matching HLA type was indicated by public TCR beta signatures.

At least ten counts were recorded for this clonotype. The antigen is not known. With 3 bases removed from V and 5 bases from J, the gap between germline ends came to 10 bases. CDR1 is SGHTA and CDR2 is FQGNSA in the germline V gene. CDR3 length: 14 residues. Study results and limitations: HLA-C-restricted CMV clonotypes gave the most frequent clonotype in two of eight donors. Frequencies of public TCR beta families were cumulated, and this identified carriers of CMV plus the relevant HLA.

TCRdb independently ran MiXCR on the reads; one entry per CDR3 protein. This repertoire shows hundreds of thousands of distinct CDR3 sequences, about 10% found once; its top ten account for roughly 10%. Input material: PBMCs. This sequence was found in a human donor in good health (CMV status not recorded). Some clones in this sample may be carry-over from other donors' samples. The chain carries TRBV7-2 and TRBJ1-4; D perhaps matches TRBD1 (6 bases). CDR3 residues: CASSLTGSNEKLFF. The CDR3 region has the DNA TGTGCCAGCAGCTTGACAGGCTCGAATGAAAAACTGTTTTTT.